The 5 T cell receptor beta chains reported below all come from one sample, sequenced in a study of T-cell memory formation after mild COVID-19 (dated by TCRdb to about 2021). Receptors were amplified or captured by 5' RACE. The reads were generated on an Illumina NovaSeq 6000. Using fastp at Q25 and MiXCR, TCRdb reprocessed the public reads and kept productive beta chains. Rows with a matching CDR3 protein are joined into one entry that keeps the most common DNA and genes. The sample table holds 580,000 or so distinct CDR3 sequences, of which 15% to 20% were seen once. The ten largest account for about 8.1% of the sample. What was sequenced was PBMCs or a T cell subset sorted from them (not recorded which). The receptors were gathered from an adult woman who had mild COVID-19 (a few samples of this study predate the infection). The sample titles of this study are shuffled in the database, so cell type and time point are left out; the donor was told from shared clones.

The chain links TRBV5-1 to TRBJ2-1; TRBD1 is a possible D gene (6 bases). V lost 0 bases and J lost 0, with 10 bases in between. Germline V gene sequence: CDR1 SGHRS, CDR2 YFSETQ. This CDR3 contains 16 residues. The CDR3 here is CASSLVVGGSYNEQFF. Written as DNA, the CDR3 is TGCGCCAGCAGCTTGGTAGTAGGGGGCTCCTACAATGAGCAGTTCTTC.

The chain links TRBV7-6 to TRBJ2-5; D call uncertain. The CDR3 covers 15 residues. Trimming took 0 bases from V and 1 from J, leaving 9 bases between them. The V gene's germline CDR1 is SGHVS and CDR2 FNYEAQ. This chain's CDR3 is CASSLASPAQETQYF. The CDR3 DNA reads TGTGCCAGCAGCTTAGCGTCGCCGGCCCAAGAGACCCAGTACTTC.

In this sample, this clonotype turned up a few times. CDR3 coding DNA: TGTGCCAGTAGGCCCCAGGGGGATCCCTACGAGCAGTACTTC. Residues: CASRPQGDPYEQYF. This chain links TRBV19 with TRBJ2-7; 7 bases agree with TRBD1. This CDR3 has 14 amino acids. Germline V gives CDR1 LNHDA, CDR2 SQIVND (reference sequence). V was pared by 6 bases and J by 2 bases, with 7 bases of the junction left unmatched.

This clonotype came up a few times. The gene calls are TRBV11-3 and TRBJ2-1; D is perhaps TRBD1 or TRBD2 (5 bases each). V was shortened by 0 bases and J by 6 bases, with 9 bases between the two germline ends. The CDR3 extends over 14 amino acids. Per the germline V gene, CDR1 is SGHNT and CDR2 is YENEEA. This CDR3 reads CASSLEGVANEQFF. Written as DNA, the CDR3 is TGTGCCAGCAGCTTAGAGGGGGTCGCCAATGAGCAGTTCTTC.

The V gene is TRBV11-3, the J gene TRBJ2-3; the D call may be TRBD1 or TRBD2 (5 bases each). This CDR3 comprises 17 residues. Deletions cut 6 bases from V and 2 bases from J, with 21 bases between. From germline, CDR1 is SGHNT and CDR2 YENEEA. In DNA form, the CDR3 reads TGTGCCAGCAGGCCTCGAGTCGGGGCAGGTTACACAGATACGCAGTATTTT. This translates into CASRPRVGAGYTDTQYF.